This T cell receptor (beta chain) originates from a study of cytomegalovirus exposure and HLA in healthy donors. The length of the CDR3 is 13 residues. The V gene's germline CDR1 is SGHRS and CDR2 YFSETQ. Trimming pared 0 bases from V and 10 bases from J, leaving 11 bases between. Study-wide findings and caveats: Fewer N-insertions (relative to the roughly 670-donor mean) were reportedly seen in an Asian-associated ancestry cluster in a later analysis.

In the case of this clone: Its specificity is not known.

PCR was performed using 60 Vbeta and 13 Jbeta primers. TCRdb's copy holds only in-frame clones and misses some; the assay was immunoSEQ multiplex PCR. The sample records some 67,000 clones, 80% to 90% being singletons. Sequenced sample: PBMCs. This chain links TRBV5-1 with TRBJ2-1; D might be TRBD2 (5 bases). This receptor was taken from a woman younger than 45 in good health and CMV-seropositive. CDR3 protein: CASSLESSREQFF. CDR3 coding DNA: TGCGCCAGCAGCTTGGAGTCTAGCCGCGAGCAGTTCTTC. The whole variable domain, filled in from reference TRBV5-1 and TRBJ2-1, reads KAGVTQTPRYLIKTRGQQVTLSCSPISGHRSVSWYQQTPGQGLQFLFEYFSETQRNKGNFPGRFSGRQFSNSRSEMNVSTLELGDSALYLCASSLESSREQFFGPGTRLTVL.